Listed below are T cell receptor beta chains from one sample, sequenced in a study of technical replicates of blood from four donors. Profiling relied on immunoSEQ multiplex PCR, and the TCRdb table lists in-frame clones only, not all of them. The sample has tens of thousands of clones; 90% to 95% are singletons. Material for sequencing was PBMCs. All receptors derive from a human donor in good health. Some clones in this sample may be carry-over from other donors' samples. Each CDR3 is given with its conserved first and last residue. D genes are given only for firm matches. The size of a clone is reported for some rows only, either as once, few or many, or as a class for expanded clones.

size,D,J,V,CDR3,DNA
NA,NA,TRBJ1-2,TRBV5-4,CATKTQQGTNYGYTF,TGTGCCACAAAAACCCAACAGGGCACTAACTATGGCTACACCTTC
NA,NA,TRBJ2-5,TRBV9,CASSEGGGTLRETQYF,TGTGCCAGCAGCGAGGGGGGAGGGACTCTGAGGGAGACCCAGTACTTC
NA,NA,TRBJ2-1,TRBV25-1,CASSPAGSGLLGEQFF,TGTGCCAGCAGCCCCGCGGGTAGCGGACTCCTGGGGGAGCAGTTCTTC
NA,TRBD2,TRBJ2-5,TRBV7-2,CASSLLAGEFGTQYF,TGTGCCAGCAGCTTATTAGCGGGAGAATTCGGGACCCAGTACTTC
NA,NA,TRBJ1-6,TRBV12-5,CASGFTPGGHGPLHF,TGTGCTAGTGGTTTCACCCCGGGAGGTCATGGGCCCCTCCACTTT
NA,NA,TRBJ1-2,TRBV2,CASGGVPSGGYTF,TGTGCCAGCGGAGGGGTTCCCAGTGGTGGCTACACCTTC
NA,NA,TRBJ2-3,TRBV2,CASSRPWAGNTDTQYF,TGTGCCAGCAGCCGACCCTGGGCGGGTAACACAGATACGCAGTATTTT
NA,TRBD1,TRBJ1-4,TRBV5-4,CASSRSTDRINEKLFF,TGTGCCAGCAGCCGCTCCACGGACAGGATAAATGAAAAACTGTTTTTT
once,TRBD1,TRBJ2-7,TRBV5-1,CASSPRTGSSYEQYF,TGCGCCAGCAGCCCTAGGACAGGGTCCTCCTACGAGCAGTACTTC
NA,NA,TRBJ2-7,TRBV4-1,CASSQGQGLYEQYF,TGCGCCAGCAGCCAAGGGCAGGGATTATACGAGCAGTACTTC
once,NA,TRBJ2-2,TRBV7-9,CASSLQTGLNTGELFF,TGTGCCAGCAGCTTACAAACAGGGCTTAACACCGGGGAGCTGTTTTTT
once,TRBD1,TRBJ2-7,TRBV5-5,CASSRDRGSYEQYF,TGTGCCAGCAGCCGGGACAGGGGATCCTACGAGCAGTACTTC
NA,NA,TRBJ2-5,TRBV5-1,CASSFTGETQYF,TGCGCCAGCAGCTTTACCGGGGAGACCCAGTACTTC